The 2 T cell receptor beta chains in this list originate from one sample, sequenced in a study of T cell changes during pregnancy in multiple sclerosis. Sequencing used immunoSEQ multiplex PCR; TCRdb keeps in-frame clones, though not all of them. The table shows 50,000 to 60,000 clones, with about 90% occurring only once. The sample was CD4+ T cells from peripheral blood mononuclear cells, taken in the first trimester of pregnancy. Receptors were obtained from a female donor with multiple sclerosis, enrolled in a pregnancy study.

The chain recombines TRBV18 with TRBJ2-5, with D maybe TRBD1 (6 bases). Trimming took 4 bases from V and 2 from J, leaving 11 bases between them. Looked up from germline, CDR1 is KGHSH and CDR2 is LQKENI. CDR3 length: 14 amino acids. DNA for the CDR3: TGTGCCAGCTCACGGACAGATTTTCAAGAGACCCAGTACTTC. Its protein product is CASSRTDFQETQYF. Full variable domain (remainder filled in from reference TRBV18 and TRBJ2-5): NAGVMQNPRHLVRRRGQEARLRCSPMKGHSHVYWYRQLPEEGLKFMVYLQKENIIDESGMPKERFSAEFPKEGPSILRIQQVVRGDSAAYFCASSRTDFQETQYFGPGTRLLVL.

V gene TRBV2 combines with J gene TRBJ2-4; tentative D call: TRBD2 (5 bases). Trimming removed 2 bases from V and 1 base from J, with 9 bases in between. CDR1 SNHLY and CDR2 FYNNEI come from the germline V gene. The CDR3 sequence is 15 residues long. CDR3 residues: CASSERGLAKNIQYF. CDR3 bases: TGTGCCAGCAGTGAACGGGGTTTGGCCAAAAACATTCAGTACTTC.